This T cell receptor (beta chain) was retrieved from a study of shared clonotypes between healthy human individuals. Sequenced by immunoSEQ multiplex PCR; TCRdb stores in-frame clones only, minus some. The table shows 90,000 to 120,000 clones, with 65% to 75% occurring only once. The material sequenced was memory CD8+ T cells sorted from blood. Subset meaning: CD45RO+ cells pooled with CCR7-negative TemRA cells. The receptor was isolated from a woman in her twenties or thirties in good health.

CDR3 loop: CASSRDGQAEKLFF. The CDR3 nucleotides are TGTGCCAGCAGCCGGGACGGTCAAGCCGAAAAACTGTTTTTT. This sequence joins TRBV6-5 and TRBJ1-4; weak D call: TRBD1 (5 bases). Germline V gene lookup returns CDR1 MNHEY and CDR2 SVGAGI. The CDR3 spans 14 residues. V was trimmed by 6 bases and J by 8 bases, leaving 16 bases between them.